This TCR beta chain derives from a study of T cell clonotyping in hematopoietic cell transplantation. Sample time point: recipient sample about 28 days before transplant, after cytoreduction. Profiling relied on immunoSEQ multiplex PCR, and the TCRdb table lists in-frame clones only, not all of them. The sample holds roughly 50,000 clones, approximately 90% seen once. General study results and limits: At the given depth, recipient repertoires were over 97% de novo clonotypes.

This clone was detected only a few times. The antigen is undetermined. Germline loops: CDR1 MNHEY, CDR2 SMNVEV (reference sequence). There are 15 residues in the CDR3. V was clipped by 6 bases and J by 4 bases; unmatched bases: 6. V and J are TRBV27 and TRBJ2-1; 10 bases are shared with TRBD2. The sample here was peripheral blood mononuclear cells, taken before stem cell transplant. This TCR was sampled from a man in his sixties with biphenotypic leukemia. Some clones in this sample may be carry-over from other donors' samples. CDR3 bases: TGTGCCAGCAGGCACGGGACTAGCGAGTACAATGAGCAGTTCTTC. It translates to CASRHGTSEYNEQFF.